The entry below gives a single T cell receptor beta chain sequence along with its context. What it binds is unknown. This sample was taken from a study of beta chain features in type 1 diabetes. Looking at the study overall: Patients shared similar age, gender and cell yields with healthy donors. General study results and limits: Type 1 diabetes patients had TCRB CDR3s that were shorter (moderately but significantly so) in all four CD4+ subsets. A possible short-template PCR bias applies equally to patients and controls. The VDJ junctions of type 1 diabetes patients carried fewer insertions and more deletions.

The isolated RNA, all of it, was reverse transcribed, so expressed TCRB transcripts were what got sequenced. This table comes from immunoSEQ multiplex PCR, and its TCRdb copy is limited to in-frame clones, with some not included. The sample contains 40,000 to 45,000 clones, approximately 56% of which appear only once. CDR3 length: 14 residues. The germline V gene has CDR1 SGHAT and CDR2 FQNNGV. Trimming took 3 bases from V and 0 from J, leaving 9 bases between them. The chain carries TRBV11-2 and TRBJ2-7; no firm D call. Sequencing used Tregs from blood. This sequence was found in a young woman in good health. The CDR3 nucleotides read TGTGCCAGCAGCTTTCCTCTGAGCTCCTACGAGCAGTACTTC. Protein: CASSFPLSSYEQYF.